This section outlines one T cell receptor (beta chain) sequence together with its context. Its antigen is not yet known. No qualities accompany the bases; no much larger clone lies one base away. Reading the label with the study, this specimen's time point is: baseline before first vaccination. Samples from vaccinated people were obtained from the UK trials COV001 and COV002, which included a single-blind randomized controlled phase 2/3 trial of AZD1222 (ChAdOx1 nCoV-19) in healthy adults. Trial participant PBMC samples were collected at day 0 and day 28 after the second dose for TCRbeta chain sequencing. The CDR3 regions of human TCRbeta chains were analyzed by immunosequencing. Per the authors' processing: TCRs in the repertoires were compared against a reference library of SARS-CoV-2-specific TCRs that had been generated with the MIRA antigen-specificity platform. Breadth meant the fraction of unique TCRs that were SARS-CoV-2-associated, whereas depth meant the fraction of total T cells that were SARS-CoV-2-associated. Using the MIRA data, every spike-specific TCR was mapped to the spike region that the TCR reacted to and assigned to either a CD4 or a CD8 class. Log10-transformed breadth and depth values were compared by one-way ANOVA with Sidak's multiple comparisons tests. The clones in this table, taken by TCRdb from immuneACCESS, are in-frame only. Not every clone is retained; where verified, under half of the shortfall comes from an unresolved V gene, and the cause of the rest is unknown. V, J and clone size reflect that table, while D and trimming were determined from the DNA. Present in this sample are roughly 100,000 clones, approximately 88% of which were seen just once. Roughly 20% of the sample is in the top ten clones.

This sample was included in a study of T cell responses to AZD1222 COVID-19 vaccine (TCRdb year 2021). In the study overall: AZD1222 recipients whose second dose came at about 4 weeks and those whose second dose came at about 12 weeks were combined into one group, since spike-specific TCR depth and breadth did not differ between the two schedules. TCR sequencing was performed for 230 to 250 trial participants, of whom roughly 200 were given two doses of AZD1222 and some 25 were given two doses of MenACWY control vaccine. Trial participants were enrolled by age into 18-55, 56-69 and 70-plus year subgroups, with 148, 28 and 57 TCR-sequenced participants respectively.

On the study overall, not on this receptor specifically: No day 14 peak-response samples were available, so repertoires were characterized only after the peak T cell response. The 56-69-year group was small, and its depth increase did not reach significance, likely because of low power. Epitopes outside the regions mutated in the B.1.351 and B.1.1.7 variants were reportedly recognized by nearly half of the unique spike-specific TCRs. After two AZD1222 doses, both the breadth and the depth of spike-specific TCRs were significantly higher than at day 0 and than in MenACWY recipients. Most participants were white British and females outnumbered males, and the authors suggested that clonal diversity may have been underestimated. Conclusions about previously exposed vaccinees are limited, since just six or seven AZD1222 recipients were seropositive for SARS-CoV-2 at baseline. The vaccine-associated CD4 TCRs covered the entire spike protein, and the dominant responses fell in regions 160-218 and 743-854.

From cysteine to phenylalanine, the CDR3 is 18 amino acids long. Just the 54-base CDR3 DNA is kept, in frame starting at base 1. V and J are truncated by 8 bases and 3 bases respectively, leaving an intervening sequence of 27 bases. From a lookup of the germline V gene (reference sequence), CDR1 and CDR2 are LNHDA and SQIVND. This specimen consisted of peripheral blood, obtained on day 0 of AZD1222 vaccination. The chain is encoded by TRBV19 joined to TRBJ2-3, with the D assignment possibly TRBD1 or TRBD2, given 8 matching bases for each. The receptor comes from an adult in good health. The nucleotide sequence is TGTGCCAGTGGAAATCTCAGGGGGCGAAGCGGGAGAACAGATACGCAGTATTTT. Its translation reads: CASGNLRGRSGRTDTQYF. When the CDR3 is completed using the reference TRBV19 and TRBJ2-3 genes on either side, the full variable domain is DGGITQSPKYLFRKEGQNVTLSCEQNLNHDAMYWYRQDPGQGLRLIYYSQIVNDFQKGDIAEGYSVSREKKESFPLTVTSAQKNPTAFYLCASGNLRGRSGRTDTQYFGPGTRLTVL.